Included here is one T cell receptor beta chain sequence, with context. The antigen is undetermined. The data were taken from a study of cytomegalovirus exposure and HLA in healthy donors. Whole-study results and caveats: The only immune exposure information that was available was CMV serostatus. Most subjects had HLA-A and HLA-B alleles reportedly predicted accurately by TCR beta sequences. Earlier findings revealed that most TCR beta V segments proved productive either about 87% or about 30% of the time.

The PCR used 60 Vbeta and 13 Jbeta primers. The method was immunoSEQ multiplex PCR; TCRdb's version includes in-frame clones alone and lacks a portion of them. The profile shows around 130,000 clones, around four fifths of them singletons. Nominally healthy donors provided the samples, though records likely missed some immune exposures. This CDR3 contains 13 residues. Germline V gene lookup returns CDR1 MNHNS and CDR2 SASEGT. V trimming: 4 bases; J trimming: 3 bases; junction bases outside the gene matches: 2. The source of this sequence is a boy younger than 18 in good health and CMV-seronegative. Sequencing was carried out using PBMCs. V and J are TRBV6-1 and TRBJ2-5; 7 bases line up with TRBD2. CDR3 loop: CASSGGLEETQYF. CDR3 in DNA: TGTGCCAGCAGTGGCGGACTAGAAGAGACCCAGTACTTC.